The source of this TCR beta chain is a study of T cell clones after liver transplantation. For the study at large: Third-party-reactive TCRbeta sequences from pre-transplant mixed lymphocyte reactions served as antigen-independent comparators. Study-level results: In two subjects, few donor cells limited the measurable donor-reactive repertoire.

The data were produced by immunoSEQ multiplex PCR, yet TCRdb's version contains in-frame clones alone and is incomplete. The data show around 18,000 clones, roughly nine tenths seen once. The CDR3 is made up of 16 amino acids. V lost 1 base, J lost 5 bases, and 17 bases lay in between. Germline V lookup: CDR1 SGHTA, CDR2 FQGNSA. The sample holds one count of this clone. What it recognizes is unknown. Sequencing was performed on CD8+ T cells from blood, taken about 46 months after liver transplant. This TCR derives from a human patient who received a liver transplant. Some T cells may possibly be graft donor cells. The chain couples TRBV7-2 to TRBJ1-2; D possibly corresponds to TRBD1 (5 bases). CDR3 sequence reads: CASSLDGGAPGYGYTF. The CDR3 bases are TGTGCCAGCAGCTTAGATGGTGGGGCACCGGGGTATGGCTACACCTTC.